What follows is one T cell receptor beta chain and its context. Its antigen remains unknown. This sample stems from a study of T cells after yellow fever vaccination. Study as a whole: Each low-cell-number fraction was prepared by means of SMART-Seq v4 Ultra Low Input. Broader study findings: Peaking on day 5 versus 15, the secondary response was faster but weaker. Clonotype sharing between CD4 and CD8 compartments was small.

TCRdb independently ran MiXCR on the 5' RACE reads; one entry per CDR3 protein. The table has 250,000 to 300,000 distinct CDR3 sequences, 5.2% seen once. Trimming cost V 2 bases and J 4 bases; bases outside gene matches: 8. The CDR3 is 16 amino acids. Germline V gives CDR1 SGHAT, CDR2 FQDESV (reference sequence). The chain uses TRBV11-1 and TRBJ1-1; 9 bases line up with TRBD1. Sequenced here: CD4+ T cells sorted from PBMCs, sampled on the day of the yellow fever booster vaccination. The sequence came from a man aged 18-30 years who received the YFV17D yellow fever vaccine. The CDR3 nucleotides read TGTGCCAGCAGCTTAAGACAGGGGGATTTGGCCACTGAAGCTTTCTTT. Translated, it gives CASSLRQGDLATEAFF.